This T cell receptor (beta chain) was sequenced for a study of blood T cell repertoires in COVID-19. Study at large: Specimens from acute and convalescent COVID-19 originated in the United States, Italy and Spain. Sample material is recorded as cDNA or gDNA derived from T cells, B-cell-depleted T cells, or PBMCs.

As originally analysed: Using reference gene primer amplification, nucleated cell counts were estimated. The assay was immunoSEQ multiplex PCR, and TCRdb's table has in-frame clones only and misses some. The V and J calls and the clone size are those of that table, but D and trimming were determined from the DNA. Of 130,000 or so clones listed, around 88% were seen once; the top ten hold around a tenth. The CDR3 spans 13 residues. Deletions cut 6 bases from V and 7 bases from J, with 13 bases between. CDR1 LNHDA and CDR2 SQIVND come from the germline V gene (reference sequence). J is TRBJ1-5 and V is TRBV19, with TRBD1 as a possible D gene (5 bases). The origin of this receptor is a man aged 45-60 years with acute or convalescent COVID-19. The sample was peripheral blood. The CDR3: CASRENRHQPQHF. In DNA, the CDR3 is TGTGCCAGTAGAGAGAACAGGCACCAGCCCCAGCATTTT.